This T cell receptor (beta chain) was sequenced during a study of T cells in Graves' hyperthyroidism and ophthalmopathy. TCR beta CDR3 sequences were amplified from RNA transcripts. Primed by the HTBI set, a first-round RT-PCR was run on the TCR CDR3. TCRdb independently ran MiXCR on the multiplex PCR reads; one entry per CDR3 protein. The table includes roughly 500,000 distinct CDR3 sequences, more than 45% detected once. The CDR3 is 16 residues long. The germline CDR1 and CDR2 sequences are SGHTA and FQGNSA. Remarks on this clonotype: Since a much larger clone is just one base distant, this may be a read error.

Sequenced input: peripheral blood or thyroid tissue (not recorded which). This TCR was sampled from an adult woman with Graves' disease, either hyperthyroidism or ophthalmopathy (not recorded which). V usage is TRBV7-2 and J usage is TRBJ1-1; tentatively, D is TRBD1 (6 bases). The CDR3, as DNA: TGTGCCAGCAGCGTAGGGGGGGAGTATTTGAACACTGAAGCTTCCTTT. This encodes CASSVGGEYLNTEASF.